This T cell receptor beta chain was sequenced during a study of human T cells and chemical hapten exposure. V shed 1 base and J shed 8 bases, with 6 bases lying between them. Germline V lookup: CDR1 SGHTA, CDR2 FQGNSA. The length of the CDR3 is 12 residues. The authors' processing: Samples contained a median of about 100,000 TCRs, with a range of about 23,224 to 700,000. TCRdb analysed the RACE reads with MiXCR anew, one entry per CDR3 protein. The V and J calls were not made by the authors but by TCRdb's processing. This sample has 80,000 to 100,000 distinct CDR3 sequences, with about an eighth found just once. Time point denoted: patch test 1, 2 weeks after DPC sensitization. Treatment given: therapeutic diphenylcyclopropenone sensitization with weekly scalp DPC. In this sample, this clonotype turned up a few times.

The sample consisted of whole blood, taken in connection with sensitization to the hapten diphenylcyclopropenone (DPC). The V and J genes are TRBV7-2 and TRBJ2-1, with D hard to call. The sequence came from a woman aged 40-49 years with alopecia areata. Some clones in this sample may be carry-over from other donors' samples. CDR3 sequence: CASSLVLYEQFF. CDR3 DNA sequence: TGTGCCAGCAGCTTAGTCTTGTATGAGCAGTTCTTC.